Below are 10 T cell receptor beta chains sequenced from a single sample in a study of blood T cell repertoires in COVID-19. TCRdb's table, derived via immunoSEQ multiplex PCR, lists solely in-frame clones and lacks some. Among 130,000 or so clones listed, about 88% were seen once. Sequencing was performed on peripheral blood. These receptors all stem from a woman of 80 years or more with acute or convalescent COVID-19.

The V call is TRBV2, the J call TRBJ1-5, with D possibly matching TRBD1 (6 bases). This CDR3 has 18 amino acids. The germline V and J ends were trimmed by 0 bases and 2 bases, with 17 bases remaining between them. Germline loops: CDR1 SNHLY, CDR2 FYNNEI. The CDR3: CASSEARFGGAGNQPQHF. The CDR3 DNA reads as TGTGCCAGCAGTGAAGCGCGTTTTGGGGGCGCCGGCAATCAGCCCCAGCATTTT. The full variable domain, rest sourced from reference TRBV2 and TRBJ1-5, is EPEVTQTPSHQVTQMGQEVILRCVPISNHLYFYWYRQILGQKVEFLVSFYNNEISEKSEIFDDQFSVERPDGSNFTLKIRSTKLEDSAMYFCASSEARFGGAGNQPQHFGDGTRLSIL.

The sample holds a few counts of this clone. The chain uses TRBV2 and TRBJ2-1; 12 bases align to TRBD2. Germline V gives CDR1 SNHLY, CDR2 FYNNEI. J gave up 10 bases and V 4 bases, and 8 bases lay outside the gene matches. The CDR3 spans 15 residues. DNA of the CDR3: TGTGCCAGCAGTGGGGAGCTAGCGGGGGGGCGCGAGCAGTTCTTC. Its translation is CASSGELAGGREQFF.

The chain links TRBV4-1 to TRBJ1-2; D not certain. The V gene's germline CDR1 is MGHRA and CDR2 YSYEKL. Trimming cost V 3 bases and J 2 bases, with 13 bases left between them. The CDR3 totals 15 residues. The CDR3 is CASSHPGNQNYGYTF. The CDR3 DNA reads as TGCGCCAGCAGCCACCCGGGAAACCAGAACTATGGCTACACCTTC.

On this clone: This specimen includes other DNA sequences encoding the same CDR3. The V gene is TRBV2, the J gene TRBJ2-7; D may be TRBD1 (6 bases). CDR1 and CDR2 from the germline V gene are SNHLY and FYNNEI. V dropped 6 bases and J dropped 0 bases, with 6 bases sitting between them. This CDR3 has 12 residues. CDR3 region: CASRDSSYEQYF. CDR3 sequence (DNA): TGTGCCAGCAGGGACAGCTCCTACGAGCAGTACTTC.

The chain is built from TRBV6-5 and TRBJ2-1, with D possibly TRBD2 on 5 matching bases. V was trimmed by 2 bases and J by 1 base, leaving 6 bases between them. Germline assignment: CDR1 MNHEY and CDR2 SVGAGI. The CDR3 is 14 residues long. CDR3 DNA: TGTGCCAGCAGTTACGGCGGGTCCTACAATGAGCAGTTCTTC. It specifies CASSYGGSYNEQFF.

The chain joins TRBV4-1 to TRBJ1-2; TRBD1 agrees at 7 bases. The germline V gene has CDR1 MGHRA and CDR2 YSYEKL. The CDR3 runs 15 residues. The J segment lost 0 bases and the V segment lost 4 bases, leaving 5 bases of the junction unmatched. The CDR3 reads CASSPSTGPNYGYTF. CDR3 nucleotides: TGCGCCAGCAGCCCATCGACAGGGCCTAACTATGGCTACACCTTC.

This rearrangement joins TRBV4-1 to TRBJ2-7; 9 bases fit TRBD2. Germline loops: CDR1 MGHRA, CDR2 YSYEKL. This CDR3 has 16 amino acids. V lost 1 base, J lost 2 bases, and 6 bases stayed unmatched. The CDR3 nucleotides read TGCGCCAGCAGCCAAGGCAGGGCTAGCGGGACCTACGAGCAGTACTTC. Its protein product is CASSQGRASGTYEQYF.

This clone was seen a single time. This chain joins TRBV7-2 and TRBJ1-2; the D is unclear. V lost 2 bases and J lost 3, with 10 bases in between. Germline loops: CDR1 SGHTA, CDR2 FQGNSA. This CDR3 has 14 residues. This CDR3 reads CASSLYRGDYGYTF. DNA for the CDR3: TGTGCCAGCAGCTTATATCGGGGAGACTATGGCTACACCTTC. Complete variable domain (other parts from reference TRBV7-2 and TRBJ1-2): GAGVSQSPSNKVTEKGKDVELRCDPISGHTALYWYRQSLGQGLEFLIYFQGNSAPDKSGLPSDRFSAERTGGSVSTLTIQRTQQEDSAVYLCASSLYRGDYGYTFGSGTRLTVV.

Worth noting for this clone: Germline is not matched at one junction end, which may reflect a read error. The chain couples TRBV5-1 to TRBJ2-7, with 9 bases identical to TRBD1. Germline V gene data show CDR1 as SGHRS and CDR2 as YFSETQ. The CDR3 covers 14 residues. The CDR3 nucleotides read TGCGCCAGCAGCAAGGGGACAGGGTCCTCCGAGCAGTACTTC. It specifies CASSKGTGSSEQYF.

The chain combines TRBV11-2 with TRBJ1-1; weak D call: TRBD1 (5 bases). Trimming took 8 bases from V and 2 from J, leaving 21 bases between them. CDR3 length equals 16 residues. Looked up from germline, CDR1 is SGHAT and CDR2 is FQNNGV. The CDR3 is CASPASLSTANTEAFF. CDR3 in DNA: TGTGCCAGCCCAGCTTCTCTTTCGACAGCTAACACTGAAGCTTTCTTT.